The 14 T cell receptor beta chains listed next were all sequenced from one sample in a study of CD8+ T cells in alopecia areata. TCR sequencing used cDNA made by reverse transcription of extracted RNA. Using immunoSEQ multiplex PCR, the repertoire was profiled, and TCRdb retains in-frame clones only, with some absent. The sample yields some 110,000 clones, without any singletons. Sequenced: lesional skin. These TCRs come from a C3H/HeJ mouse with alopecia areata. MHC haplotype: H2-k.

This clone occurred a few times. At residue 13, the translated DNA and the protein in TCRdb do not agree; the protein given here is derived from the DNA. The gene symbols are mouse symbols. This chain's CDR3 is CASSHLGTGAGNTLYF. The CDR3 bases that were read are TGTGCCAGCAGCCACCTCGGGACAGGGGCTGGGAATACG. V and J are TRBV5 and TRBJ1-3; 10 positions agree with TRBD1. The CDR3 end lies 3 residues beyond the end of the read and is filled in from the germline J gene. CDR1 and CDR2 (germline): LGHNA, YNLKQL (reference sequence). CDR3 length equals 16 residues.

This clone has only a few counts. Each gene name is a mouse one. Read data end 4 residues before the CDR3 end; the end is taken from the germline J gene. The chain uses TRBV1 and TRBJ2-5; TRBD1 aligns across 9 bases. The junction had 6 bases not matched to a gene; V was cut back by 3 bases and J by 2 bases. Germline-derived CDR1 and CDR2 are NSQYPW and LRSPGD (reference sequence). The CDR3 is made up of 16 amino acids. CDR3 DNA (partial): TGCACCTGCAGTGCGGACAGGGGAAGAGCCCAAGAC. Protein sequence: CTCSADRGRAQD. The CDR3 reads in full as CTCSADRGRAQDTQYF.

Concerning this clone itself: Here the gene names and germline are mouse. Sequencing ends 4 residues short of the CDR3 end; the germline J gene provides the rest. The chain is built from TRBV13-2 and TRBJ2-2, with 8 bases fitting TRBD1. The V segment lost 2 bases and the J segment 2 bases; nucleotides outside the gene matches: 5. The CDR3 is 16 amino acids. Germline V gives CDR1 NNHNN, CDR2 SYGAGS (reference sequence). The CDR3 DNA, read in part, is TGTGCCAGCGGTGACCCGACAGGGGACAACACCGGG. This encodes CASGDPTGDNTG. The full CDR3 is CASGDPTGDNTGQLYF.

There are a few counts of this clone. One end of the junction varies from germline; a read error may be responsible. Genes here carry mouse names. The read comes to an end 4 residues before the CDR3 does, leaving the germline J gene to fill in the end. This chain joins TRBV17 and TRBJ2-1; TRBD2 aligns across 12 bases. From germline, CDR1 is MNHDT and CDR2 YYDKIL. This CDR3 has 14 amino acids. The sequenced CDR3 bases are TGTGGTAGCGGGACTGGGGGGAACTATGCT. It specifies CGSGTGGNYA. The full CDR3 sequence reads CGSGTGGNYAEQFF.

This clone was counted between two and nine times. The listed genes are named as in mouse. The read falls 4 residues short of the CDR3 end, and the missing part is taken from the germline J gene. Distinct nucleotide sequences in the sample also encode this CDR3. This chain connects TRBV19 to TRBJ2-1; TRBD2 matches at 13 bases. This CDR3 has 15 amino acids. Germline CDR1 and CDR2: FNHDT and SITEND (reference sequence). The CDR3 DNA, read in part, is TGTGCCAGCAGGGACTGGGGGGGCGCGGGAGCT. Its protein is CASRDWGGAGA. The complete CDR3 sequence is CASRDWGGAGAEQFF.

This clone has more than one count but fewer than ten. Gene names are the mouse ones. The read halts 4 residues ahead of the CDR3 end, with the missing end drawn from the germline J gene. The chain combines TRBV1 with TRBJ2-7, with D possibly matching TRBD1 (5 bases). The CDR3 has 15 amino acids. From germline, CDR1 is NSQYPW and CDR2 LRSPGD (reference sequence). Trimming stripped 1 base from V and 0 bases from J, with 10 bases between. The CDR3 bases that were read are TGCACCTGCAGTGCAGCTCTAGACAGCTCCTAT. Protein product: CTCSAALDSSY. In full, the CDR3 is CTCSAALDSSYEQYF. Combining the CDR3 with reference TRBV1 and TRBJ2-7 gives the whole variable domain VTLLEQNPRWRLVPRGQAVNLRCILKNSQYPWMSWYQQDLQKQLQWLFTLRSPGDKEVKSLPGADYLATRVTDTELRLQVANMSQGRTLYCTCSAALDSSYEQYFGPGTRLTVL.

This clone has more than one count but fewer than ten. All gene names here are mouse names. This chain's CDR3 is CASSDEGARKDTQYF. The sequenced CDR3 bases are TGTGCCAGCAGTGATGAGGGGGCGAGGAAAGAC. This rearrangement joins TRBV13-3 to TRBJ2-5, with D possibly being TRBD1 (7 bases). The read ends 4 residues shy of where the CDR3 ends; the end is completed using the germline J gene. Germline lookup yields CDR1 NNHDY and CDR2 SYVADS. This CDR3 is built from 15 residues.

This clone was counted many times. The listed genes are named as in mouse. The read is 4 residues too short to cover the CDR3 end, so that end is filled in from the germline J gene. The chain is built from TRBV13-3 and TRBJ2-7; 10 nucleotides align to TRBD2. The CDR3 covers 15 residues. With 5 bases clipped from V and 0 bases from J, the junction kept 5 bases outside the gene matches. Germline V CDR1 and CDR2: NNHDY, SYVADS. The chain's CDR3 is CASSWTGGSSYEQYF. CDR3 DNA (partial): TGTGCCAGCAGCTGGACTGGGGGAAGCTCCTAT.

About this clone: Gene names are the mouse ones. The read is 4 residues too short to cover the CDR3 end, so that end is filled in from the germline J gene. The rearrangement links TRBV19 to TRBJ1-4, with D perhaps TRBD1 (5 bases). V was shortened by 0 bases and J by 5 bases, with 11 bases between the two germline ends. The CDR3 runs 15 residues. Germline loops: CDR1 FNHDT, CDR2 SITEND (reference sequence). The CDR3 DNA, read in part, is TGTGCCAGCAGTATAGGCAGGGAACAAAACGAA. Translation: CASSIGREQNE. The complete CDR3 reads CASSIGREQNERLFF.

About this clone: Gene labels here are mouse ones. Read data end 4 residues before the CDR3 end; the end is taken from the germline J gene. The J gene is TRBJ2-3, the V gene TRBV19; TRBD2 agrees at 8 bases. This CDR3 has 16 residues. CDR1 is FNHDT and CDR2 is SITEND in the germline V gene (reference sequence). Unmatched junction bases numbered 8, after V lost 5 bases and J lost 0 bases. CDR3 bases read: TGTGCCAGCAGCGTTCTGGGGGGACAAAGTGCAGAA. Translation: CASSVLGGQSAE. The full CDR3 is CASSVLGGQSAETLYF.

For this clone: Gene names are mouse gene names. The sequence runs out 4 residues before the end of the CDR3; the remainder is reconstructed from the germline J gene. The rearrangement joins TRBV19 to TRBJ1-4, with 9 bases that match TRBD1. The CDR3 sequence is 17 residues long. Germline V gene sequence: CDR1 FNHDT, CDR2 SITEND (reference sequence). V lost 4 bases and J lost 0; bases outside the gene matches: 7. CDR3 region: CASSPMGQGISNERLFF. The part of the CDR3 DNA that was read is TGTGCCAGCAGTCCGATGGGACAGGGTATTTCCAACGAA. Based on the CDR3 plus reference TRBV19 and TRBJ1-4, the full variable domain is GGIITQTPKFLIGQEGQKLTLKCQQNFNHDTMYWYRQDSGKGLRLIYYSITENDLQKGDLSEGYDASREKKSSFSLTVTSAQKNEMAVFLCASSPMGQGISNERLFFGHGTKLSVL.

Only a few counts were recorded for this clone. Mouse gene names and germline throughout. Read sequence stops 4 residues before the CDR3 end, and the germline J gene provides the missing end. The rearrangement uses TRBV13-1 and TRBJ2-5, with 8 nucleotides matching TRBD2. After removal of 4 bases from V and 0 bases from J, the junction contained 7 bases not matched to a gene. This CDR3 has 16 amino acids. Germline V gene lookup returns CDR1 NSHNY and CDR2 SYGAGN. The sequenced part of the CDR3 DNA is TGTGCCAGCAGTTCTGGGGGGCGATTTAACCAAGAC. Protein: CASSSGGRFNQD. The full CDR3 protein reads CASSSGGRFNQDTQYF.

This clone was seen ten or more times. All gene names here are mouse names. From the germline J gene comes the end of the CDR3, since the read stops 4 residues before it. This chain links TRBV13-3 with TRBJ2-2; no reliable D call. With 5 bases removed from V and 0 bases from J, the gap between germline ends came to 8 bases. This CDR3 has 14 residues. Germline V CDR1 and CDR2: NNHDY, SYVADS. The sequenced CDR3 bases are TGTGCCAGCAGAAGCCCTGCAAACACCGGG. Protein: CASRSPANTG. The whole CDR3 region reads CASRSPANTGQLYF.

For this clone: The protein given in TCRdb and the translation of the DNA differ at residue 12, and the sequence presented here derives from the DNA. Mouse names are used for the genes. Coverage ceases 3 residues before the CDR3 finishes, and the germline J gene fills in the end. V and J are TRBV13-3 and TRBJ1-6, with 10 bases matching TRBD1. TRBJ1-6 is reported as an ORF; its role is uncertain. The CDR3 spans 15 residues. The germline gives CDR1 NNHDY, CDR2 SYVADS. V shed 5 bases, J shed 5 bases, and the junction held 4 bases outside the gene matches. The sequenced CDR3 bases are TGTGCCAGCAGGGCCGGGACAGGGGATAATTCGCCC. Its protein is CASRAGTGDNSP. The full CDR3 is CASRAGTGDNSPLYF.